This entry describes one T cell receptor beta chain. Its cognate antigen is unknown. V lost 4 bases to trimming and J lost 2 bases, with 9 bases between them. The CDR3 spans 12 residues. Germline V gene data show CDR1 as SQVTM and CDR2 as ANQGSEA. These data are taken from a study of T cells in Graves' hyperthyroidism and ophthalmopathy. RNA transcripts were the template for amplifying TCR beta CDR3 regions. The HTBI primer set drove a first-round RT-PCR of the TCR CDR3. A single record per CDR3 protein comes from TCRdb applying MiXCR to the multiplex PCR reads. The sample records 350,000 to 400,000 distinct CDR3 sequences, more than 12% being singletons. Study observations and caveats: In simple terms, a model built on 13 V-J features told ophthalmopathy apart from stable hyperthyroidism.

Sequenced material: blood. The TCR originated in a woman aged 25 to 39 with Graves' hyperthyroidism. V is TRBV29-1 and J is TRBJ2-7, with D possibly matching TRBD2 (6 bases). CDR3 coding DNA: TGCAGCGTTGGATCTAGCGCCTACGAGCAGTACTTC. Translation gives CSVGSSAYEQYF.